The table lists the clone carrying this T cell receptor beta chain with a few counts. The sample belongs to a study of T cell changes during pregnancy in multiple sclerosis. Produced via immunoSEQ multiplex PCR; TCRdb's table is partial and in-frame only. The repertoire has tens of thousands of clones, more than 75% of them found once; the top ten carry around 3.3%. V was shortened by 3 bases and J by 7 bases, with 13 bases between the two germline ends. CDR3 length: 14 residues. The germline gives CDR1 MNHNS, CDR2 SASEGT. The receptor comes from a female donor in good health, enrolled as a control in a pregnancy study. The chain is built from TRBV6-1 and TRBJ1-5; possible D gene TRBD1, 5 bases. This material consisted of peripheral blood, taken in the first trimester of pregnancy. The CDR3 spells CASSDREVVQPQHF. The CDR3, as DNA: TGTGCCAGCAGTGACAGGGAAGTTGTACAGCCCCAGCATTTT.